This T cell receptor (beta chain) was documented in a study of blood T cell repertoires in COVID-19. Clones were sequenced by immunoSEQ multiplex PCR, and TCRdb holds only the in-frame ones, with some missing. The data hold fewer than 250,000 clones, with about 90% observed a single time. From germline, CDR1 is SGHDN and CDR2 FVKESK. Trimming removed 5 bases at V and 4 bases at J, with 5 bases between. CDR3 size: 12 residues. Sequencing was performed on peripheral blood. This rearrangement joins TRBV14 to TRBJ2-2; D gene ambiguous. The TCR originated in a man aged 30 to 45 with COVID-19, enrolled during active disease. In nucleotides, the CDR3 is TGTGCCAGCAGCTTACTCACCGGGGAGCTGTTTTTT. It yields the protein CASSLLTGELFF.